This entry describes one TCR beta chain. As yet, its antigen is unknown. This entry comes from a study of cytomegalovirus exposure and HLA in healthy donors. 13 Jbeta primers and 60 Vbeta primers were used for the PCR. Some clones are missing from TCRdb's copy, which holds only in-frame ones; the method was immunoSEQ multiplex PCR. Of 200,000 to 250,000 clones in the sample, over 65% were seen once. V shed 3 bases and J shed 4 bases, with 9 bases lying between them. Germline-derived CDR1 and CDR2 are MNHEY and SMNVEV (reference sequence). This CDR3 comprises 13 residues. Study-wide results and limits: For TCR beta chains, V- and J-gene trimming was later linked to a missense DCLRE1C variant. Donors belonging to an Asian-associated ancestry cluster reportedly showed fewer N-insertions in productive TCRs than the approximately 680-donor mean, according to what a later analysis found.

The receptor was isolated from a woman in her fifties or sixties in good health and CMV-seropositive. Sequencing was performed on PBMCs. This chain uses TRBV27 with TRBJ1-2; D is perhaps TRBD1 (5 bases). CDR3 amino acids: CASSFSGIYGYTF. In nucleotides, the CDR3 is TGTGCCAGCAGTTTTTCAGGGATCTATGGCTACACCTTC.